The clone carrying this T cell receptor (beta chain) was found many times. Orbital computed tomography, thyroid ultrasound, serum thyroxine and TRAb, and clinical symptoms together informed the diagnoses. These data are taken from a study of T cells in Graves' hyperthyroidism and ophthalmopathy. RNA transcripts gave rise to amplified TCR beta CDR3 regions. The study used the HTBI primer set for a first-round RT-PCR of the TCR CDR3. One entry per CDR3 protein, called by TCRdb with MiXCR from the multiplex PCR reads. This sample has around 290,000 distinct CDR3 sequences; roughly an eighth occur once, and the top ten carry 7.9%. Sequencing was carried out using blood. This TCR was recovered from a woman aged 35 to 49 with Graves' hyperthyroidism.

The CDR3 region is CASSLSADTQYF. The DNA for the CDR3 is TGTGCCAGCAGTTTATCAGCAGATACGCAGTATTTT. V usage is TRBV28 and J usage is TRBJ2-3; D unclear. The CDR3 runs to 12 residues. The V gene's germline CDR1 is MDHEN and CDR2 SYDVKM. V was shortened by 1 base and J by 4 bases, with 3 bases between the two germline ends.